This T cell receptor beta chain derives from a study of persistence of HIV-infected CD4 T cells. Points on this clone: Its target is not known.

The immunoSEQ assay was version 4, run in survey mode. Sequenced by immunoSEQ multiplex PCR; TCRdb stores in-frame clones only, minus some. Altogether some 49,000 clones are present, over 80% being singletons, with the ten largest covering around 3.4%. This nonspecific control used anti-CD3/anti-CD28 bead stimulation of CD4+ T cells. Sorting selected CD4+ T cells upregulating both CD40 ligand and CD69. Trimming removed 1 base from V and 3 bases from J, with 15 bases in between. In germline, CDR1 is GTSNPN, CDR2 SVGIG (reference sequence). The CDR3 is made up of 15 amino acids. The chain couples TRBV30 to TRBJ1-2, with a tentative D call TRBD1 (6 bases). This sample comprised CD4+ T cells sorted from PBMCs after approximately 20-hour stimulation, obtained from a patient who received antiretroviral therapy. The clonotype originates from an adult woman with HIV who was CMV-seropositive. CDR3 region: CAWSDSGEGHYGYTF. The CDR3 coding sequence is TGTGCCTGGAGTGACTCAGGGGAGGGTCACTATGGCTACACCTTC.